This T cell receptor beta chain was sequenced during a study of shared T cell receptors in the human thymus. Libraries were prepared by immunoSEQ multiplex PCR; TCRdb keeps only in-frame clonotypes and omits some of them. The sample carries hundreds of thousands of clones, over 75% recorded once. The CDR3 spans 14 residues. V lost 6 bases and J lost 8; bases outside the gene matches: 9. From germline, CDR1 is MNHEY and CDR2 SVGAGI. The same data also went into a second study, on human thymus T cells.

The chain employs TRBV6-5 and TRBJ1-4; 7 bases align to TRBD1. The source is a boy younger than two with a congenital heart defect. The sequenced sample was thymocytes. The CDR3 nucleotides read TGTGCCAGCAGGAAGGACAGGTTAGAGGAAAAACTGTTTTTT. Residues: CASRKDRLEEKLFF.